The rows below give T cell receptor beta chains drawn from one sample of a study of cytomegalovirus exposure and HLA in healthy donors. The repertoire was sequenced with immunoSEQ multiplex PCR; TCRdb's copy has only in-frame clones and lacks some. The sample yields approximately 170,000 clones, about 70% seen once. Material: PBMCs. The source is a middle-aged woman in good health and CMV-seropositive. Each CDR3 is given with its conserved first and last residue. A D gene is named only where the DNA matches it firmly. Some rows have no size entry. The others give once, few or many, or a class for an expanded clone.

>.|TRBJ2-7|TRBV6-5|.|14
TGTGCCAGCAGTTACGCCGCGGGGCCCTACGAGCAGTACTTC
CASSYAAGPYEQYF
>.|TRBJ2-7|TRBV10-3|.|13
TGTGCCATCAGTGAGCCGGGGACCTACGAGCAGTACTTC
CAISEPGTYEQYF
>.|TRBJ2-5|TRBV6-1|.|13
TGTGCCAGCCTCCGGGGGTTGGGAGAGACCCAGTACTTC
CASLRGLGETQYF
>.|TRBJ1-1|TRBV20-1|TRBD1|11
TGCAGTGCTAGAGCAGGGGGTGAAGCTTTCTTT
CSARAGGEAFF
>.|TRBJ2-1|TRBV7-2|.|14
TGTGCCAGCAGCTTAAGGCGGGATCCCAATGAGCAGTTCTTC
CASSLRRDPNEQFF
>many|TRBJ2-1|TRBV7-2|TRBD2|12
TGTGCCAGCAGCGGGAGGGGTGGAGAGCAGTTCTTC
CASSGRGGEQFF
>.|TRBJ1-4|TRBV27|.|14
TGTGCCAGCAGTTTATCCGGTCCTAATGAAAAACTGTTTTTT
CASSLSGPNEKLFF
>.|TRBJ1-5|TRBV25-1|.|15
TGTGCCAGCAGCGACGCCCGGGGGAGCAATCAGCCCCAGAATTTT
CASSDARGSNQPQNF
>.|TRBJ1-3|TRBV6-5|.|15
TGTGCCAGCAGAAACGAGGGACTCTCTGGAAACACCATATATTTT
CASRNEGLSGNTIYF
>.|TRBJ1-6|TRBV7-2|.|15
TGTGCCAGCAGCGCTCAGGGCCCTCATAATTCACCCCTCCACTTT
CASSAQGPHNSPLHF
>.|TRBJ1-1|TRBV13|.|14
TGTGCCAGCAGCTTAGGGAAACCTAAAACTGAAGCTTTCTTT
CASSLGKPKTEAFF
>.|TRBJ1-4|TRBV5-8|TRBD1|14
TGTGCCAGCAGCCACGGACAGGGAAATGAAAAACTGTTTTTT
CASSHGQGNEKLFF
>.|TRBJ2-5|TRBV4-3|.|15
TGCGCCAGCAGCCAAGATTTTAGGAGGGGAGAGACCCAGTACTTC
CASSQDFRRGETQYF
>.|TRBJ2-3|TRBV10-3|TRBD1|16
TGTGCCATCAGAGAGGGGACAGGGATACTGTCAGATACGCAGTATTTT
CAIREGTGILSDTQYF
>few|TRBJ2-5|TRBV5-1|.|13
TGCGCCAGCCGGGCTAGCCCCCAAGAGACCCAGTACTTC
CASRASPQETQYF
>once|TRBJ1-2|TRBV28|TRBD1|12
TGTGCCAGCAGTTCACAGGGGTCGGGCTACACCTTC
CASSSQGSGYTF
>.|TRBJ2-1|TRBV10-1|.|12
TGCGCCAGCAGTGAGTCTCGGGTTGAGCAGTTCTTC
CASSESRVEQFF
>.|TRBJ1-1|TRBV7-9|.|14
TGTGCCAGCAGCTTAGTGGGCCCCCTAACTGAAGCTTTCTTT
CASSLVGPLTEAFF
>once|TRBJ2-2|TRBV10-3|.|13
TGTGCCGTACAGCCATCGAACACCGGGGAGCTGTTTTTT
CAVQPSNTGELFF
>.|TRBJ1-2|TRBV7-8|TRBD1|16
TGTGCCAGCAGCTCGGGTGGGGCCGACAGGGGCTATGGCTACACCTTC
CASSSGGADRGYGYTF
>.|TRBJ2-1|TRBV7-9|TRBD2|16
TGTGCCAGCACCTCTCGGGGGACTAGAACCTACAATGAGCAGTTCTTC
CASTSRGTRTYNEQFF
>.|TRBJ2-5|TRBV28|TRBD1|12
TGTGCCACCCTTCACGGGACAGGGACCCAGTACTTC
CATLHGTGTQYF
>.|TRBJ1-2|TRBV4-3|.|14
TGCGCCAGCAGCCAAGTACAGGGCACCTATGGCTACACCTTC
CASSQVQGTYGYTF
>few|TRBJ2-7|TRBV7-6|.|17
TGTGCCAGCAGCTTAGCGAATCGGGCACTAGAGATCTACGAGCAGTACTTC
CASSLANRALEIYEQYF
>.|TRBJ2-3|TRBV5-5|.|15
TGTGCCAGCAGCTTGGAAGGGACTGAGGGAGATACGCAGTATTTT
CASSLEGTEGDTQYF
>.|TRBJ2-1|TRBV9|.|14
TGTGCCAGCAGCGTAGCGGAGAGAAACAATGAGCAGTTCTTC
CASSVAERNNEQFF
>.|TRBJ1-4|TRBV7-6|.|15
TGTGCCAGCAGCTTAGAGACGGTGGGACTTGAAAAACTGTTTTTT
CASSLETVGLEKLFF
>.|TRBJ2-7|TRBV10-3|.|15
TGTGCCATCAGTGCTTCGGAGGGAGTAGTCTACGAGCAGTACTTC
CAISASEGVVYEQYF
>.|TRBJ1-4|TRBV5-4|.|15
TGTGCCAGCAGCCGGGGAGACGCAACTAATGAAAAACTGTTTTTT
CASSRGDATNEKLFF
>.|TRBJ1-4|TRBV27|TRBD1|14
TGTGCCAGCAGTCCCCGGGACAGTAATGAAAAACTGTTTTTT
CASSPRDSNEKLFF
>.|TRBJ2-3|TRBV9|.|14
TGTGCCAGCAGCGTAGAGATTGCGGGAGATACGCAGTATTTT
CASSVEIAGDTQYF
>.|TRBJ2-3|TRBV11-2|TRBD2|18
TGTGCCAGCAGCTCCCCCCGACGGGGAGCGGGGCGCACAGATACGCAGTATTTT
CASSSPRRGAGRTDTQYF
>.|TRBJ2-5|TRBV2|.|13
TGTGCCAGCGGAACGACAGTCCAAGAGACCCAGTACTTC
CASGTTVQETQYF
>.|TRBJ2-7|TRBV6-5|TRBD1|14
TGTGCCAGCAGTTACGGGACAGGGGCCCACGAGCAGTACTTC
CASSYGTGAHEQYF
>.|TRBJ1-2|TRBV29-1|.|12
TGCAGCGTGAGGACACCCTGGGGTGGCTACACCTTC
CSVRTPWGGYTF
>.|TRBJ1-1|TRBV9|.|15
TGTGCCAGCAGCGTAGGCAGGGAAGGGAACACTGAAGCTTTCTTT
CASSVGREGNTEAFF
>.|TRBJ1-2|TRBV7-9|TRBD1|14
TGTGCCAGCAGCTTAGCCCTCGGACAGGGGGACTACCCCTTC
CASSLALGQGDYPF
>.|TRBJ2-5|TRBV6-1|TRBD1|15
TGTGCCAGCAGTCGAGACAGGGTTTTTTCGGAGACCCAGTACTTC
CASSRDRVFSETQYF
>.|TRBJ1-1|TRBV6-5|.|14
TGTGCCAGCAGGGAACAGGGCACGGGCACTGAAGCTTTCTTT
CASREQGTGTEAFF
>.|TRBJ2-2|TRBV7-9|TRBD2|17
TGTGCCAGCAGCTTATTTATCGGGTCTAGCGGGACCGGGGAGCTGTTTTTT
CASSLFIGSSGTGELFF
>.|TRBJ1-2|TRBV7-2|.|14
TGTGCCAGCAGCTTAGCTCTACAGTTCTATGGCTACACCTTC
CASSLALQFYGYTF
>.|TRBJ2-7|TRBV18|.|16
TGTGCCAGCTCACCATTCGCCGGACACGCTCTGGACGAGCAGTACTTC
CASSPFAGHALDEQYF
>few|TRBJ1-6|TRBV5-6|TRBD1|14
TGTGCCAGCAGCTTTCGACAGGGAGCCTCACCCCTCCACTTT
CASSFRQGASPLHF
>.|TRBJ1-3|TRBV6-5|.|16
TGTGCCAGCAGTTACACTACGTTTCAGATCGGGAACACCATATATTTT
CASSYTTFQIGNTIYF
>.|TRBJ1-5|TRBV5-6|TRBD1|15
TGTGCCAGCAGCCAATTAACAGGGGGCAATCAGCCCCAGCATTTT
CASSQLTGGNQPQHF
>few|TRBJ1-4|TRBV2|TRBD1|20
TGTGCCAGCAGTGAATTTTTTTCCGGGACAGGGCCCCCGGCTAATGAAAAACTGTTTTTT
CASSEFFSGTGPPANEKLFF
>.|TRBJ1-5|TRBV19|TRBD1|15
TGTGCCAGTAGCCAGACAGGGGGCGGCAATCAGCCCCAGCATTTT
CASSQTGGGNQPQHF
>.|TRBJ2-7|TRBV28|TRBD2|17
TGTGCCAGCAGTACCCCACCCGTGCTAGCGGGAGGGGACGAGCAGTACTTC
CASSTPPVLAGGDEQYF
>.|TRBJ2-7|TRBV14|TRBD1|15
TGTGCCAGCAGCCTCGGGGGACAGGGGGCCCACGAGCAGTACTTC
CASSLGGQGAHEQYF
>.|TRBJ2-1|TRBV4-2|TRBD2|15
TGTGCCAGTAGCCCTAGCGGGCCGGACCAGGGTGAGCAGTTCTTC
CASSPSGPDQGEQFF
>.|TRBJ2-4|TRBV6-4|TRBD1|12
TGTGCCAGATCCCATTCGTGGGACAGGCCTTACTTC
CARSHSWDRPYF
>.|TRBJ2-1|TRBV10-3|TRBD2|15
TGTGCCATCAGTGTCTTAAGGACTAGCCACAATGAGCAGTTCTTC
CAISVLRTSHNEQFF
>.|TRBJ2-7|TRBV28|TRBD2|15
TGTGCCAGCAGTTTGGGGGCGGGGGGCTCCTACGAGCAGTACTTC
CASSLGAGGSYEQYF
>.|TRBJ2-2|TRBV10-3|TRBD2|16
TGTGCCATCAGGACGGGGACTAGCGTTGACACCGGGGAGCTGTTTTTT
CAIRTGTSVDTGELFF
>.|TRBJ1-2|TRBV5-1|.|14
TGCGCCAGCAGCTTGGGGGGGGTTCGCTATGGCTACACCTTC
CASSLGGVRYGYTF
>.|TRBJ1-2|TRBV29-1|TRBD1|13
TGCAGCGTTTTGGACAGGGGACCATATGGCTACACCTTC
CSVLDRGPYGYTF
>.|TRBJ2-7|TRBV10-3|TRBD1|13
TGTGCCATCAGTGAGCGACAGGGAAGCGAGCAGTACTTC
CAISERQGSEQYF